This T cell receptor (beta chain) was recorded in a study of blood T cell repertoires in COVID-19. The overall study: PBMCs, B-cell-depleted T cells, or T cells provided the cDNA or gDNA that made up the material.

On this clone: Its ends do not fully match the called genes, so a read error is possible.

Per the germline V gene, CDR1 is MNHEY and CDR2 is SMNVEV (reference sequence). The CDR3 is 15 residues long. The repertoire was sequenced with immunoSEQ multiplex PCR; TCRdb's copy has only in-frame clones and lacks some. Of 80,000 to 100,000 clones listed, 70% to 90% were seen once; the top ten hold 4% to 5.5%. The receptor was isolated from a man in his 70s with acute or convalescent COVID-19. Sequenced sample: peripheral blood. The rearrangement links TRBV27 to TRBJ2-1; the match to TRBD2 covers 11 bases. CDR3 bases: TGTGCCAGCAATTTAGCGGGGGGGACGTACAATGAGCAGTTCTTC. Translating it yields CASNLAGGTYNEQFF.